The clone carrying this TCR beta chain appeared many times. Its antigen is still unknown. From RNA, the CDR3 regions of TCR beta chains were amplified and sequenced. The first-round RT-PCR employed HTBI primers together with the Qiagen OneStep RT-PCR kit. A multiplex PCR was then performed as the second round. From the multiplex PCR reads, TCRdb called clonotypes with MiXCR, one entry per CDR3 protein. The table includes approximately 380,000 distinct CDR3 sequences, around 21% detected once. The V gene's germline CDR1 is MNHEY and CDR2 SVGAGI. Trimming removed 2 bases from V and 5 bases from J; junction bases left unmatched: 6. This CDR3 has 15 amino acids. These data belong to a study of Graves' ophthalmopathy and Graves' hyperthyroidism. At the level of the study: At initial diagnosis, peripheral blood was obtained, and this preceded any treatment.

Overall study findings and caveats: The blood repertoire also included most expanded thyroid clonotypes above 0.001 frequency.

The sequenced sample was peripheral blood. The V and J genes are TRBV6-5 and TRBJ2-5, with 9 bases fitting TRBD1. The receptor was isolated from a woman between 18 and 30 years old with stable Graves' hyperthyroidism. In DNA form, the CDR3 reads TGTGCCAGCAGTTACCCGGGGACAGGGAGCGAGACCCAGTACTTC. It specifies CASSYPGTGSETQYF.